The 24 T cell receptor delta chains presented below share a single source sample, sequenced in a study of gamma-delta T cells after stem cell transplantation. With CATT, TCRdb re-called clones from the RT-PCR reads. The sample holds 2,000 to 3,000 delta-chain clones, approximately 26% seen once. The sequencing sample was made of gamma-delta T cells. The receptors come from a human donor. It is not recorded whose cells these are; they may come from a transplant donor.

This clone was seen only a few times. Additional DNA sequences in this sample encode the identical CDR3. This chain uses TRDV2 with TRDJ2; D gene ambiguous. The CDR3 loop spans 19 amino acids. Germline V gene data show CDR1 as GEAIGNYY and CDR2 as EKD. V shed 3 bases and J shed 0 bases, with 22 bases lying between them. This CDR3 is CACDPVLGAPPALTAQLFF. In DNA form, the CDR3 reads TGTGCCTGTGACCCAGTACTAGGGGCCCCCCCCGCTTTGACAGCACAACTCTTCTTT.

The chain uses TRDV1 and TRDJ1, with 10 bases fitting TRDD3. V trimming: 0 bases; J trimming: 4 bases; junction bases outside the gene matches: 23. The germline V gene has CDR1 TSWWSYY and CDR2 QGS. CDR3 length: 22 amino acids. The CDR3 here is CALGELDLPEKTILGDVDKLIF. CDR3 DNA sequence: TGTGCTCTTGGGGAACTGGACCTTCCTGAGAAGACCATACTGGGGGATGTCGATAAACTCATCTTT.

This clone was seen a few times. The rearrangement uses TRDV1 and TRDJ1, with 12 bases identical to TRDD3. Germline assignment: CDR1 TSWWSYY and CDR2 QGS. This CDR3 is 24 amino acids long. Losses at the gene ends were 6 bases for V and 3 bases for J; bases not matched to a gene: 32. Here the CDR3 DNA reads TGTGCTCTTGGTCGCCAGCCGATTCCTATGAATCAGTACTGGGGGATACCAACGCCCGATAAACTCATCTTT. Encoded protein: CALGRQPIPMNQYWGIPTPDKLIF.

This clone is labeled medium-sized (0.01 to 0.1%). V usage is TRDV1 and J usage is TRDJ1, with 9 bases matching TRDD3. Germline-derived CDR1 and CDR2 are TSWWSYY and QGS. The CDR3 totals 21 residues. V lost 2 bases and J lost 0; bases outside the gene matches: 19. In nucleotides, the CDR3 is TGTGCTCTTGGGGAAGTTTTTGGTCGCTTCCTGGGGGATTTTTACACCGATAAACTCATCTTT. Its protein product is CALGEVFGRFLGDFYTDKLIF.

With respect to this clone: A read error is the likely source, as a far larger clone sits one nucleotide away. The chain combines TRDV1 with TRDJ1, with D perhaps TRDD3 (5 bases). CDR3 length: 18 residues. Germline values: CDR1 TSWWSYY, CDR2 QGS. The CDR3 DNA is TGTGCTCTTGGGGAACCCAGAGGCAGAGGGATTAACACCGATAAACCCATCTTT. It yields the protein CALGEPRGRGINTDKPIF.

The chain is built from TRDV2 and TRDJ3; tentative D call: TRDD3 (5 bases). Per germline, CDR1 GEAIGNYY and CDR2 EKD. Trimming pared 0 bases from V and 0 bases from J, leaving 20 bases between. This CDR3 has 21 residues. The CDR3: CACDTLSSGGRDSWDTRQMFF. The CDR3 nucleotides read TGTGCCTGTGACACCTTATCCTCAGGGGGTCGTGACTCCTGGGACACCCGACAGATGTTTTTC.

Turning to this clone: A much larger clone sits a single nucleotide away, making a read error possible. The chain employs TRDV1 and TRDJ1; TRDD3 matches 10 bases. Trimming at V came to 5 bases and at J to 0 bases, leaving 33 bases not matched to a gene. The CDR3 has 25 amino acids. CDR1 is TSWWSYY, CDR2 QGS, per germline. The CDR3: CALGPLGLTTPNTGGFAWYTDKLIF. The CDR3 bases are TGTGCTCTTGGGCCTCTTGGCCTTACCACACCAAATACTGGGGGATTCGCCTGGTACACCGATAAACTCATCTTT.

With respect to this clone: One junction end disagrees with the germline gene, perhaps due to a read error. V and J are TRDV2 and TRDJ3; D unresolved. The CDR3 length is 18 residues. Germline values: CDR1 GEAIGNYY, CDR2 EKD. The CDR3 reads CACDSRGCRSLDTRQMFF. DNA of the CDR3: TGTGCCTGTGACTCCCGAGGATGCCGCTCCTTGGACACCCGACAGATGTTTTTC.

This clone was seen only a few times. A much larger clone lies one base from this, so it may be a read error. The CDR3 is CACDATADPKELIF. DNA of the CDR3: TGTGCCTGTGACGCCACCGCGGATCCCAAAGAGCTCATCTTT. V and J are TRDV2 and TRDJ1; no clear D gene. The V and J ends lost 3 bases and 11 bases respectively, with 21 bases between them. This CDR3 region has 14 residues. The V gene's germline CDR1 is GEAIGNYY and CDR2 EKD.

This clone is categorized as large (0.1 to 1%). This same CDR3 is encoded by further DNA sequences in the sample. The rearrangement links TRDV2 to TRDJ2; 8 bases agree with TRDD3. The junction had 4 bases not matched to a gene; V was cut back by 0 bases and J by 8 bases. CDR1 and CDR2 from the germline V gene are GEAIGNYY and EKD. This CDR3 comprises 14 residues. In DNA form, the CDR3 reads TGTGCCTGTGACACCGGGGATACAGCGGCACAACTCTTCTTT. Translation: CACDTGDTAAQLFF.

Remarks on this clone: This may be a read error: a much more frequent sequence differs by one nucleotide. This chain uses TRDV2 with TRDJ1, with 7 positions matching TRDD3. Germline V gene sequence: CDR1 GEAIGNYY, CDR2 EKD. Germline trimming cut 3 bases from V and 1 base from J; bases unmatched to any gene: 13. The CDR3 is 17 amino acids. As DNA, the CDR3 is TGTGCCTGTGACCGCGTTCGGGGGATCCGCACCACCGATAAACTCATCTTT. Residues: CACDRVRGIRTTDKLIF.

By share, this clone counts as large. This sequence joins TRDV2 and TRDJ3; weak D call: TRDD3 (6 bases). Trimming removed 7 bases at V and 0 bases at J, with 15 bases between. The CDR3 is 17 amino acids. The germline gives CDR1 GEAIGNYY, CDR2 EKD. This CDR3 is CACEGMNSSWDTRQMFF. The CDR3, as DNA: TGTGCCTGCGAGGGGATGAACAGCTCCTGGGACACCCGACAGATGTTTTTC.

By share, this clone counts as large. In the same sample, other DNA sequences code for this CDR3. CDR3: CACDTGIRTDKLIF. CDR3 bases: TGTGCCTGTGACACCGGGATACGGACCGATAAACTCATCTTT. J is TRDJ1 and V is TRDV2, with 8 bases lining up with TRDD3. Trimming at V came to 0 bases and at J to 2 bases, leaving 1 base not matched to a gene. From germline, CDR1 is GEAIGNYY and CDR2 EKD. CDR3 length: 14 amino acids.

Concerning this clone itself: With a much larger clone just one base away, this may be a read error. At the DNA level, this CDR3 is encoded by other sequences in the same sample as well. The J gene is TRDJ3, the V gene TRDV2; 13 bases match TRDD3. CDR1 and CDR2 from the germline V gene are GEAIGNYY and EKD. The CDR3 loop spans 22 amino acids. The CDR3 sequence is CACDPLGDTALTPSWDTRQMFF. The CDR3 DNA sequence: TGTGCCTGTGATCCACTGGGGGATACGGCCCTCACCCCCTCCTGGGACACCCGGCAGATGTTTTTC.

About this clone: The sample has other DNA sequences that encode this CDR3 too. The gene calls are TRDV2 and TRDJ1; perhaps D is TRDD2 or TRDD3 (7 bases each). CDR3 length: 22 amino acids. Between the trimmed V and J ends, which lost 2 bases and 3 bases, there was a span of 36 bases. Germline-derived CDR1 and CDR2 are GEAIGNYY and EKD. The CDR3 DNA is TGTGCCTGTGACAGAAGACAATCCGGCCCTTCCTCCTGTGGATACGCGGCCGATAAACTCATCTTT. It yields the protein CACDRRQSGPSSCGYAADKLIF.

The table lists this clone with a few counts. The likely explanation is a read error, given a far larger clone one base away. This chain's CDR3 is CACGTGGYADKLIF. DNA for the CDR3: TGTGCCTGTGGCACTGGGGGATACGCCGATAAACTCATCTTT. V usage is TRDV2 and J usage is TRDJ1; 13 positions agree with TRDD3. Germline V gives CDR1 GEAIGNYY, CDR2 EKD. CDR3 size: 14 residues. J gave up 3 bases and V 5 bases, and 2 bases lay outside the gene matches.

Only a few counts were recorded for this clone. A much larger clone is a single base away; this may be a read error. V gene TRDV2 combines with J gene TRDJ1; 9 nucleotides agree with TRDD3. CDR1 is GEAIGNYY and CDR2 is EKD in the germline V gene. V lost 5 bases to trimming and J lost 4 bases; unmatched junction nucleotides: 37. The CDR3 extends over 24 amino acids. The CDR3 region is CACAPSFVLQGDTRSISWYDKLIF. Here the CDR3 DNA reads TGTGCCTGTGCCCCGTCCTTCGTACTTCAAGGGGATACGCGTAGTATTTCTTGGTACGATAAACTCATCTTT.

Turning to this clone: Other DNA sequences in this specimen translate into the identical CDR3. The rearrangement joins TRDV1 to TRDJ1; TRDD3 might be the D (5 bases). Germline CDR1 is TSWWSYY and CDR2 is QGS. This CDR3 comprises 18 residues. V lost 6 bases to trimming and J lost 3 bases, with 26 bases between them. The CDR3 sequence: CALGNLMDWLGYPDKLIF. The CDR3 DNA reads as TGTGCTCTTGGAAACCTAATGGACTGGCTTGGCTACCCCGATAAACTCATCTTT.

This clone has just a few counts. V is TRDV3 and J is TRDJ1; no definite D call. CDR3 length equals 14 residues. The ends were cut back, 1 base at V and 0 bases at J, with 12 bases in the middle. The germline gives CDR1 TVYSNPD, CDR2 GDNSRS (reference sequence). CDR3 protein: CAFIPLAYTDKLIF. The CDR3 DNA is TGTGCCTTTATCCCCCTCGCGTACACCGATAAACTCATCTTT.

Comment on this clone: A clone one base away is much larger, so this may be a read error. The same CDR3 also results from other DNA sequences found in this sample. The chain employs TRDV1 and TRDJ1, with TRDD2 matching 8 bases. The germline V gene has CDR1 TSWWSYY and CDR2 QGS. V trimming: 2 bases; J trimming: 0 bases; junction bases outside the gene matches: 29. CDR3 length: 24 amino acids. For the CDR3, the DNA is TGTGCTCTTGGGGAAAAACGGAGGTCTTCCTACCGTACTGGGCAGCCAACTTACACCGATAAACTCATCTTT. Translation: CALGEKRRSSYRTGQPTYTDKLIF.

In its sample, this clone was seen a few times. This may be a read error, as it is one base from a much larger clone. The gene calls are TRDV2 and TRDJ1; 10 bases fit TRDD3. CDR3 length: 21 amino acids. V trimming: 0 bases; J trimming: 11 bases; junction bases outside the gene matches: 29. Germline V lookup: CDR1 GEAIGNYY, CDR2 EKD. CDR3 protein: CACDTVAPTGLPNVGDTSLIF. The DNA of the CDR3 is TGTGCCTGTGACACCGTGGCCCCGACTGGCCTTCCAAACGTGGGGGATACAAGCCTCATCTTT.

On this clone: Since a much larger clone is just one base distant, this may be a read error. This chain links TRDV2 with TRDJ3; D not resolved. Trimming removed 3 bases from V and 0 bases from J, with 23 bases in between. Germline V gene lookup returns CDR1 GEAIGNYY and CDR2 EKD. CDR3 length: 21 residues. The CDR3 loop reads CACDDKRTCGSSSWDTRQMFF. The CDR3, as DNA: TGTGCCTGTGACGACAAGAGAACGTGCGGGTCAAGCTCCTGGGACACCCGACAGATGTTTTTC.

This clone has a handful of counts. A much more abundant neighbour one base away suggests this may be a read error. The sample has other DNA sequences that encode this CDR3 too. J is TRDJ1 and V is TRDV3; 9 positions match TRDD3. Germline-derived CDR1 and CDR2 are TVYSNPD and GDNSRS (reference sequence). This CDR3 region has 21 residues. The CDR3 nucleotides are TGCGCCTTTAAGCCCCCTGTCCCCAGTGCTGGGGGATTCGAGCGCACCGATAAACTCATCTTT. It codes for CAFKPPVPSAGGFERTDKLIF.

The table lists this clone with a few counts. The V gene is TRDV2, the J gene TRDJ3, with 8 bases identical to TRDD3. The V gene end was trimmed by 3 bases and the J gene end by 0 bases; junction bases not matched to a gene: 18. CDR1 and CDR2 (germline): GEAIGNYY, EKD. The CDR3 consists of 22 residues. CDR3 coding DNA: TGTGCCTGTGACCCCTTTCGTAGTGGGGGATTTATACACTCCTGGGACACCCGACAGATGTTTTTC. Its protein product is CACDPFRSGGFIHSWDTRQMFF.